This T cell receptor beta chain emerged from a study of T cells in Graves' hyperthyroidism and ophthalmopathy. Overall study findings and caveats: In the blood, most expanded thyroid clonotypes above 0.001 appeared as well.

With respect to this clonotype: Its antigen is undetermined.

V was clipped by 5 bases and J by 8 bases; unmatched bases: 17. The germline gives CDR1 SNHLY, CDR2 FYNNEI. The CDR3 sequence is 16 residues long. The source material, RNA transcripts, was used to amplify TCR beta CDR3 regions. Carried out on the TCR CDR3, a first-round RT-PCR used the HTBI primer set. TCRdb processed the multiplex PCR reads anew with MiXCR; each CDR3 protein has one entry. The sample records roughly 570,000 distinct CDR3 sequences, more than 45% being singletons. The sequence was obtained from a woman between 18 and 29 years old with Graves' hyperthyroidism. Sequencing was done on a sample of peripheral blood or thyroid tissue (not recorded which). This rearrangement joins TRBV2 to TRBJ1-1; 7 bases match TRBD1. In DNA, the CDR3 is TGTGCCAGCAGTACGAACCAGGGACAGCCGAGGGGCGAAGCTTTCTTT. It is translated as CASSTNQGQPRGEAFF.